These 16 T cell receptor beta chains share one sample of origin, sequenced in a study of beta chain features in type 1 diabetes. Expressed TCRB transcripts were sequenced because the entire RNA isolate underwent reverse transcription. Profiled with immunoSEQ multiplex PCR; TCRdb holds only in-frame clones, not every one. This sample has around 300,000 clones; 8% occur once, and the top ten carry about 0.93%. The sample consisted of central memory CD4+ T cells from blood. The receptors stem from a woman aged 18-30 years in good health.

The sample holds a few counts of this clone. The chain is built from TRBV7-9 and TRBJ1-5, with TRBD1 matching 8 bases. The CDR3 extends over 17 amino acids. Germline CDR1 and CDR2: SEHNR and FQNEAQ (reference sequence). With 5 bases clipped from V and 0 bases from J, the junction kept 9 bases outside the gene matches. CDR3 in amino acids: CASSPRPGQVSNQPQHF. The CDR3, as DNA: TGTGCCAGCAGCCCCCGACCGGGACAGGTTAGCAATCAGCCCCAGCATTTT.

This clone came up a few times. This sequence joins TRBV7-2 and TRBJ2-3; TRBD2 aligns across 14 bases. V lost 5 bases, J lost 4 bases, and 2 bases stayed unmatched. This CDR3 comprises 15 residues. From germline, CDR1 is SGHTA and CDR2 FQGNSA. The CDR3 sequence: CASSRGLAGADTQYF. CDR3 coding DNA: TGTGCCAGCAGCCGGGGACTAGCGGGGGCAGATACGCAGTATTTT.

This clone was counted only a few times. The chain has TRBV11-2 and TRBJ1-1; 8 bases are a match to TRBD1. J lost 1 base, V lost 5 bases, and 9 bases had no gene match. The CDR3 spans 16 residues. Per germline, CDR1 SGHAT and CDR2 FQNNGV. The CDR3 here is CASSPPTGTGNTEAFF. CDR3 coding DNA: TGTGCCAGCAGCCCACCAACCGGGACAGGGAACACTGAAGCTTTCTTT.

The rearrangement links TRBV19 to TRBJ2-1; D not certain. The germline V gene has CDR1 LNHDA and CDR2 SQIVND (reference sequence). The CDR3 has 16 amino acids. V gave up 3 bases and J gave up 2 bases, with 14 bases separating them. The CDR3 region is CASSIHDNSPYNEQFF. As DNA, the CDR3 is TGTGCCAGTAGTATTCATGACAACTCTCCCTACAATGAGCAGTTCTTC.

This clone occurred a few times. The V call is TRBV7-2, the J call TRBJ1-4; D is undetermined. Germline values: CDR1 SGHTA, CDR2 FQGNSA. V was trimmed by 5 bases and J by 6 bases, leaving 13 bases between them. The CDR3 totals 14 residues. This CDR3 is CASSPPGLDEKLFF. In nucleotides, the CDR3 is TGTGCCAGCAGCCCGCCGGGTCTAGATGAAAAACTGTTTTTT.

CDR3 loop: CARSPHLAELYNEQFF. The CDR3 nucleotides read TGTGCCAGAAGCCCCCACCTTGCGGAGCTCTACAATGAGCAGTTCTTC. The rearrangement links TRBV5-3 to TRBJ2-1; no definite D call. TRBV5-3 is treated as an ORF (open reading frame) with a function not yet certain. V gave up 4 bases and J gave up 3 bases, with 17 bases separating them. The CDR3 contains 16 residues.

This clone has more than one count but fewer than ten. The chain recombines TRBV7-2 with TRBJ1-6; the D is unclear. CDR3 length equals 15 residues. Germline V gene lookup returns CDR1 SGHTA and CDR2 FQGNSA. The V and J ends lost 5 bases and 7 bases respectively, with 15 bases between them. CDR3 amino acids: CASSPEGRSNSPLHF. The CDR3 DNA sequence: TGTGCCAGCAGCCCCGAGGGCAGATCGAATTCACCCCTCCACTTT.

This clone was counted many times. The V gene is TRBV14, the J gene TRBJ1-1; tentatively, D is TRBD1 (5 bases). This CDR3 is built from 14 residues. CDR1 and CDR2 from the germline V gene are SGHDN and FVKESK. Trimming pared 2 bases from V and 3 bases from J, leaving 10 bases between. The CDR3: CASSQLGGDTEAFF. The CDR3 DNA sequence: TGTGCCAGCAGCCAATTGGGGGGTGACACTGAAGCTTTCTTT.

This clone has a count of ten or more. The chain's CDR3 is CASSHPGQAYEQYF. CDR3 bases: TGTGCCAGCAGCCATCCGGGACAGGCCTACGAGCAGTACTTC. The V and J genes are TRBV14 and TRBJ2-7; TRBD1 matches 8 bases. CDR3 length equals 14 residues. Per germline, CDR1 SGHDN and CDR2 FVKESK. Trimming took 3 bases from V and 2 from J; bases not matched to a gene: 3.

A few counts support this clone. The sample carries other DNA sequences with the same CDR3. The V call is TRBV4-3, the J call TRBJ1-1; D is unclear. Trimming pared 0 bases from V and 3 bases from J, leaving 11 bases between. The CDR3 spans 15 residues. Per the germline V gene, CDR1 is LGHNA and CDR2 is YSLEER. The CDR3 loop reads CASSQEPGDYTEAFF. CDR3 coding DNA: TGCGCCAGCAGCCAAGAACCAGGAGACTACACTGAAGCTTTCTTT.

V gene TRBV5-1 combines with J gene TRBJ2-1, with D hard to call. Germline values: CDR1 SGHRS, CDR2 YFSETQ. The CDR3 covers 11 residues. Trimming removed 4 bases from V and 6 bases from J, with 5 bases in between. The CDR3 DNA sequence: TGCGCCAGCAGCGTGATCAATGAGCAGTTCTTC. This translates into CASSVINEQFF.

The chain links TRBV19 to TRBJ1-1; weak D call: TRBD1 (6 bases). The CDR3 consists of 14 residues. The germline V gene encodes CDR1 LNHDA and CDR2 SQIVND (reference sequence). Trimming removed 6 bases from V and 10 bases from J, with 21 bases in between. The CDR3 sequence: CASSRGTYGTGAFF. In DNA, the CDR3 is TGTGCCAGTAGCCGGGGGACATACGGTACCGGAGCTTTCTTT.

The rearrangement uses TRBV7-9 and TRBJ2-5, with 8 bases that match TRBD2. With V trimmed by 6 bases and J by 6 bases, 9 bases remained unmatched. There are 14 residues in the CDR3. Germline V gives CDR1 SEHNR, CDR2 FQNEAQ (reference sequence). CDR3: CASRSGSRAKTQYF. The DNA for the CDR3 is TGTGCCAGCAGGAGCGGGAGTCGAGCAAAGACCCAGTACTTC.

The chain couples TRBV6-1 to TRBJ2-5; D ambiguous. The germline CDR1 and CDR2 sequences are MNHNS and SASEGT. The CDR3 contains 10 residues. Trimming removed 6 bases from V and 4 bases from J, with 3 bases in between. The CDR3 coding sequence is TGTGCCAGCAGAAGAGAGACCCAGTACTTC. This sequence encodes CASRRETQYF.

The J gene is TRBJ2-2, the V gene TRBV7-6; 9 nucleotides match TRBD2. The CDR3 length is 15 residues. Germline trimming cut 5 bases from V and 9 bases from J; bases unmatched to any gene: 10. CDR1 and CDR2 (germline): SGHVS, FNYEAQ. The CDR3 DNA follows: TGTGCCAGCAGCCAATATAGCCTAGCGGGACGGGAGCTGTTTTTT. Translation gives CASSQYSLAGRELFF.

There are a few counts of this clone. The V and J genes are TRBV7-6 and TRBJ2-2; perhaps TRBD2 as D (7 bases). The V end was cut by 5 bases, the J end by 1 base, with 17 bases between. This CDR3 contains 17 residues. Germline V CDR1 and CDR2: SGHVS, FNYEAQ. Here the CDR3 DNA reads TGTGCCAGCAGCCAAGGGGGAGGGTCCGTGAACACCGGGGAGCTGTTTTTT. This encodes CASSQGGGSVNTGELFF.